A selection of T cell receptor beta chains follows, all from one sample in a study of blood T cell repertoires in COVID-19. Sequencing was performed with immunoSEQ multiplex PCR; in TCRdb, only in-frame clones are kept and a portion is missing. The sample records roughly 200,000 clones, approximately 88% being singletons. Sequencing was carried out using peripheral blood. The receptors were gathered from a woman between 35 and 50 years old with COVID-19, enrolled during active disease. Both conserved end residues are part of each CDR3. A D gene is named only where the DNA matches it firmly. Size is omitted from some rows. Given values are once, few, many or a class for expanded clones.

clone_size | d_call | j_call | v_call | cdr3_aa | cdr3_nt
NA | TRBD1 | TRBJ1-5 | TRBV28 | CASSPTGRGGNQPQHF | TGTGCCAGCAGCCCGACAGGGCGGGGGGGCAATCAGCCCCAGCATTTT
NA | NA | TRBJ1-5 | TRBV7-8 | CASSFMVLGEVREPQHF | TGTGCCAGCAGCTTCATGGTTTTAGGGGAGGTTAGGGAGCCCCAGCATTTT
NA | NA | TRBJ1-2 | TRBV14 | CASSQDRNYGYTF | TGTGCCAGCAGCCAAGACAGGAACTATGGCTACACCTTC
once | NA | TRBJ1-1 | TRBV9 | CASSVDDRSTFF | TGTGCCAGCAGCGTAGATGACAGGTCGACTTTCTTT
NA | TRBD2 | TRBJ2-7 | TRBV5-1 | CASSPGGSGGYEQYF | TGCGCCAGCAGCCCGGGGGGAAGCGGGGGCTACGAGCAGTACTTC
NA | NA | TRBJ1-5 | TRBV7-9 | CASSSLNQPQHF | TGTGCCAGCAGCTCACTCAATCAGCCCCAGCATTTT
NA | NA | TRBJ2-7 | TRBV7-9 | CAIGSLRGTFRSREQYF | TGTGCCATCGGTTCGCTAAGGGGGACATTCCGCTCCCGCGAGCAGTACTTC
NA | TRBD2 | TRBJ2-1 | TRBV7-2 | CASSFPPGTSGRQEQFF | TGTGCCAGCAGCTTCCCGCCCGGGACTAGCGGGAGACAGGAGCAGTTCTTC
NA | NA | TRBJ1-1 | TRBV18 | CASSPNRQENTEAFF | TGTGCCAGCTCACCGAACCGACAGGAGAACACTGAAGCTTTCTTT
NA | NA | TRBJ1-2 | TRBV3-1/TRBV3-2 | CASSPLGGGNTF | TGTGCCAGCAGCCCTCTAGGGGGGGGCAACACCTTC
NA | TRBD2 | TRBJ2-7 | TRBV6-5 | CASSPGRGVEYEQYF | TGTGCCAGCAGCCCCGGGAGGGGAGTAGAGTACGAGCAGTACTTC
NA | NA | TRBJ1-1 | TRBV20-1 | CSASRSVLVTEAFF | TGCAGTGCTAGTAGATCGGTCTTGGTCACTGAAGCTTTCTTT
NA | NA | TRBJ1-1 | TRBV29-1 | CSVETRDTHRSAFF | TGCAGCGTTGAAACCCGGGACACCCACCGGAGTGCTTTCTTT
NA | NA | TRBJ1-2 | TRBV19 | CAANEGQGVYGYTF | TGTGCCGCAAATGAAGGACAAGGTGTCTATGGCTACACCTTC
once | TRBD1 | TRBJ1-2 | TRBV29-1 | CSVKGQGYGYTF | TGCAGCGTTAAGGGACAGGGGTATGGCTACACCTTC
few | NA | TRBJ1-5 | TRBV27 | CASGWRNQPQHF | TGTGCCAGCGGATGGCGGAATCAGCCCCAGCATTTT
NA | NA | TRBJ2-3 | TRBV5-1 | CASSLGQVTDTQYF | TGCGCCAGCAGCTTGGGGCAAGTTACAGATACGCAGTATTTT
NA | TRBD2 | TRBJ2-1 | TRBV9 | CASSAGTSGRGEQFF | TGTGCCAGCAGCGCCGGGACTAGCGGGAGAGGGGAGCAGTTCTTC
NA | NA | TRBJ1-4 | TRBV7-6 | CASSPNRAANEKLFF | TGTGCCAGCAGCCCTAACAGGGCGGCTAATGAAAAACTGTTTTTT
once | TRBD1 | TRBJ2-3 | TRBV25-1 | CASSEVVRGMGDTQYF | TGTGCCAGCAGTGAGGTAGTCAGGGGGATGGGGGATACGCAGTATTTT
NA | NA | TRBJ1-2 | TRBV2 | CASRWGPYTF | TGTGCCAGCAGGTGGGGGCCCTACACCTTC
NA | NA | TRBJ2-2 | TRBV5-1 | CASTRMGLNTGELFF | TGCGCCAGCACCCGAATGGGACTTAACACCGGGGAGCTGTTTTTT
NA | TRBD1 | TRBJ1-1 | TRBV28 | CATNSGGGTEAFF | TGTGCCACCAATTCAGGGGGCGGAACTGAAGCTTTCTTT
NA | TRBD1 | TRBJ1-5 | TRBV6-5 | CASSLNRDREQPQHF | TGTGCCAGCAGTTTGAACAGGGACAGGGAACAGCCCCAGCATTTT
NA | NA | TRBJ1-1 | TRBV5-6 | CASSFGPKNTEAFF | TGTGCCAGCAGCTTCGGTCCAAAGAACACTGAAGCTTTCTTT
NA | TRBD1 | TRBJ2-5 | TRBV6-5 | CASSSGGLSQETQYF | TGTGCCAGCAGTTCAGGGGGCCTTTCCCAAGAGACCCAGTACTTC
NA | TRBD1 | TRBJ1-1 | TRBV19 | CASSATGASTEAFF | TGTGCCAGTAGTGCGACAGGGGCAAGCACTGAAGCTTTCTTT
NA | NA | TRBJ1-6 | TRBV3-1/TRBV3-2 | CASSLADRVLHF | TGTGCCAGCAGCCTAGCGGACCGGGTCCTCCACTTT
NA | NA | TRBJ2-7 | TRBV3-1/TRBV3-2 | CASSHNPLVRESSYEQYF | TGTGCCAGCAGCCACAATCCCCTCGTGCGGGAAAGCTCCTACGAGCAGTACTTC
once | NA | TRBJ1-5 | TRBV19 | CASSIGPREYSNQPQHF | TGTGCCAGTAGTATAGGTCCACGGGAATATAGCAATCAGCCCCAGCATTTT
NA | TRBD2 | TRBJ2-7 | TRBV5-4 | CASSLSGDPYEQYF | TGTGCCAGCAGCCTTAGCGGGGATCCCTACGAGCAGTACTTC
NA | TRBD1 | TRBJ1-2 | TRBV15 | CATSSERGQGAYGYTF | TGTGCCACCAGCTCCGAGAGGGGCCAGGGGGCCTATGGCTACACCTTC
NA | TRBD1 | TRBJ2-2 | TRBV4-1 | CASTDRSQAGELFF | TGCGCCAGCACGGACAGGAGCCAAGCCGGGGAGCTGTTTTTT
NA | NA | TRBJ2-7 | TRBV12-3/TRBV12-4 | CASSRLYEQYF | TGTGCCAGCAGTCGGTTGTACGAGCAGTACTTC
NA | TRBD1 | TRBJ1-5 | TRBV6-7 | CASSYSEDRDQPQHF | TGTGCCAGCAGTTACTCAGAGGACAGGGATCAGCCCCAGCATTTT
NA | NA | TRBJ1-6 | TRBV27 | CASSYQGSNSPLHF | TGTGCCAGCAGTTATCAGGGGTCTAATTCACCCCTCCACTTT
NA | NA | TRBJ1-1 | TRBV7-2 | CASSFSSTEAFF | TGTGCCAGCAGCTTTTCGTCGACTGAAGCTTTCTTT
NA | TRBD1 | TRBJ2-7 | TRBV19 | CASSHQGVYEQYF | TGTGCCAGTAGTCACCAGGGGGTCTACGAGCAGTACTTC
NA | TRBD1 | TRBJ1-2 | TRBV25-1 | CASKKQGANYGYTF | TGTGCCAGCAAAAAACAGGGGGCGAACTATGGCTACACCTTC
NA | TRBD1 | TRBJ1-4 | TRBV5-5 | CASSLRDSLWEKLFF | TGTGCCAGCAGCTTAAGGGACAGCCTTTGGGAAAAACTGTTTTTT
NA | NA | TRBJ1-3 | TRBV19 | CASKETGNTIYF | TGTGCCAGTAAGGAGACGGGAAACACCATATATTTT
few | NA | TRBJ1-2 | TRBV5-4 | CASSHIGEGVGGYTF | TGTGCCAGCAGCCACATAGGGGAGGGGGTTGGTGGCTACACCTTC
NA | TRBD1 | TRBJ2-2 | TRBV18 | CASSPRGTGNTGELFF | TGTGCCAGCTCACCACGCGGGACAGGGAACACCGGGGAGCTGTTTTTT
NA | NA | TRBJ2-7 | TRBV18 | CASSPGPYEQYF | TGTGCCAGCTCACCGGGCCCCTACGAGCAGTACTTC
NA | TRBD1 | TRBJ1-2 | TRBV24-1 | CATRTGTGEIYGYTF | TGTGCCACCAGAACCGGGACAGGGGAAATCTATGGCTACACCTTC
once | TRBD1 | TRBJ1-2 | TRBV27 | CASSPRQGGAYGYTF | TGTGCCAGCAGCCCCCGACAGGGGGGGGCCTATGGCTACACCTTC
NA | NA | TRBJ2-3 | TRBV13 | CASSLRQGTDTQYF | TGTGCCAGCAGCTTAAGACAGGGCACAGATACGCAGTATTTT
NA | TRBD1 | TRBJ2-1 | TRBV6-5 | CASSYDRGRKNEQFF | TGTGCCAGCAGTTACGACAGGGGGCGCAAGAATGAGCAGTTCTTC
NA | TRBD2 | TRBJ2-3 | TRBV6-5 | CASSGGAGRDTQYF | TGTGCCAGCAGCGGGGGGGCCGGGAGAGATACGCAGTATTTT
medium-sized | TRBD1 | TRBJ1-2 | TRBV14 | CASSQRTGDPFYGYTF | TGTGCCAGCAGCCAAAGAACAGGGGACCCATTCTATGGCTACACCTTC
NA | NA | TRBJ1-2 | TRBV6-1 | CASSESGPRGDGYTF | TGTGCCAGCAGTGAATCCGGGCCTCGGGGGGATGGCTACACCTTC
NA | NA | TRBJ2-1 | TRBV2 | CAAQPGASSYNEQFF | TGTGCCGCCCAACCAGGCGCGAGCTCCTACAATGAGCAGTTCTTC
NA | NA | TRBJ1-6 | TRBV21-1 | CASSLQGPNSPLHF | TGTGCCAGCAGCCTACAGGGCCCAAATTCACCCCTCCACTTT
NA | NA | TRBJ1-4 | TRBV7-9 | CASSLDGGEKLFF | TGTGCCAGCAGCTTAGACGGAGGGGAAAAACTGTTTTTT
few | NA | TRBJ1-1 | TRBV6-4 | CASSAEGDATEAFF | TGTGCCAGCAGTGCCGAAGGGGATGCCACTGAAGCTTTCTTT
NA | TRBD1 | TRBJ1-1 | TRBV5-1 | CASSPTGNYGTEAFF | TGCGCCAGCAGCCCGACAGGGAATTATGGCACTGAAGCTTTCTTT
NA | TRBD1 | TRBJ2-2 | TRBV2 | CASAAPAGTVFTGELFF | TGTGCCAGCGCCGCCCCCGCCGGGACAGTATTCACCGGGGAGCTGTTTTTT
NA | TRBD1 | TRBJ2-7 | TRBV27 | CASSLDRGLSPTSEQYF | TGTGCCAGCAGTCTCGACAGGGGGCTCTCCCCTACGTCCGAGCAGTACTTC
NA | TRBD1 | TRBJ2-7 | TRBV7-2 | CASSLGGTGGYEQYF | TGTGCCAGCAGCTTAGGCGGGACAGGGGGCTACGAGCAGTACTTC